Sequencing of this TCR beta chain was carried out in a study of T-cell reconstitution after alpha-beta-depleted transplantation in children. The TCRbeta library was prepared with unique molecular identifiers. Via MiXCR, TCRdb re-called the PCR reads, giving one row per CDR3 protein. The sample yields around 400,000 distinct CDR3 sequences, about a tenth seen once. The sequences come from PBMCs from the stem cell graft donor, collected from the stem cell graft. The source of this sequence is a human donor who donated a stem cell graft to a child with acute myeloid leukemia.

Here the CDR3 DNA reads TGTGCCAGCAGTCATACAGGGGGAGGAGGCAATCAGCCCCAGCATTTT. Protein: CASSHTGGGGNQPQHF. The rearrangement joins TRBV12-3 or TRBV12-4 to TRBJ1-5; 8 nucleotides match TRBD1. This CDR3 has 16 amino acids. Trimming at V came to 5 bases and at J to 2 bases, leaving 8 bases not matched to a gene.